The 3 T cell receptor beta chains in this list originate from one sample, sequenced in a study of shared clonotypes between healthy human individuals. The protocol was immunoSEQ multiplex PCR, while the TCRdb copy is restricted to in-frame clones and leaves out a portion. The data show about 2.3 million clones, with less than 95% seen just once and approximately 0.39% held by the top ten. The sample consisted of naive CD4+ T cells from PBMCs. Subset denoted: CD45RA+ positively selected. The origin of the receptors is a young man in good health. Some clones in this sample may be carry-over from other donors' samples.

The chain couples TRBV7-2 to TRBJ2-7, with TRBD2 identical over 9 bases. V dropped 5 bases and J dropped 2; count of bases not matched to a gene: 7. In germline, CDR1 is SGHTA, CDR2 FQGNSA. The CDR3 loop spans 15 amino acids. CDR3 sequence reads: CASSLQGTSPYEQYF. The DNA for the CDR3 is TGTGCCAGCAGCCTACAGGGGACTAGCCCCTACGAGCAGTACTTC.

This clone was found a few times. The V and J genes are TRBV9 and TRBJ2-2, with 8 nucleotides matching TRBD1. Germline V gene data show CDR1 as SGDLS and CDR2 as YYNGEE. Trimming removed 0 bases from V and 5 bases from J; junction bases left unmatched: 6. The CDR3 length is 16 residues. CDR3 nucleotides: TGTGCCAGCAGCGTAGGCCGAGACAGGGGAACCGGGGAGCTGTTTTTT. Translating it yields CASSVGRDRGTGELFF. Full variable domain (remainder filled in from reference TRBV9 and TRBJ2-2): DSGVTQTPKHLITATGQRVTLRCSPRSGDLSVYWYQQSLDQGLQFLIQYYNGEERAKGNILERFSAQQFPDLHSELNLSSLELGDSALYFCASSVGRDRGTGELFFGEGSRLTVL.

The V and J genes are TRBV19 and TRBJ2-1, with D uncertain. Germline CDR1 reads LNHDA; CDR2 reads SQIVND (reference sequence). The CDR3 contains 14 residues. V lost 6 bases and J lost 8, with 17 bases in between. As DNA, the CDR3 is TGTGCCAGTAGCCAAGGCTCGGGCCTCTATGAGCAGTTCTTC. Amino acids: CASSQGSGLYEQFF.